This T cell receptor beta chain was observed in a study of PD-L1 blockade in urothelial cancer (TCRdb year 2017). About the study as a whole: Every patient began therapy at some point between 2013 and 2015 and was given atezolizumab 1,200 mg intravenously every 3 weeks. About 85% of the roughly 29 patients were identified as males with urothelial cancer of bladder origin, and a prior smoking history was reported by 18 of 29 patients. Patients had an ECOG performance status of 0 or 1 and had received between 0 and 3 prior chemotherapy regimens. Blood samples were analyzed at two time points: 3 weeks after treatment start (second dose) and 6 weeks after treatment start. Blood samples gave median yields of around 150,000 T cells and 65,000 to 85,000 unique TCRs, along with a median clonality of around 0.075. The study, an exploratory multi-omic analysis, examined somatic, immune and clinical correlates of response to PD-L1 blockade with atezolizumab in urothelial cancer. Pretreatment tumor samples, along with matched peripheral blood collected serially before and after atezolizumab treatment, underwent TCR sequencing. Durable clinical benefit was defined as progression-free survival longer than 6 months, and TCR features were also tested against progression-free and overall survival. In the same patients, pretreatment tumors underwent whole exome sequencing and RNA sequencing in addition to TCR sequencing. Durable clinical benefit was achieved by nine patients and was not achieved by 20 patients. Pretreatment blood TCR-seq was available for about 28 patients, at least one posttreatment blood collection was obtained for 24 patients, and tumor TCR-seq was available for 24 patients.

About this clone: Its antigen is not yet known. No much larger clone exists at a distance of one base, and base qualities are not known.

Cut back by 4 bases and 4 bases, the V and J ends lie 17 bases apart. Measured from the cysteine to the phenylalanine, the CDR3 is 15 residues long. Of the read, only the CDR3 DNA is kept; its 45 bases are in frame from base 1. The germline V gene supplies CDR1 LGHNA and CDR2 YSLEER. The study at large found these results: Among patients with durable benefit, tumor-associated TCR clones showed greater expansion in peripheral blood 3 weeks after treatment started (n of about 21, p = 0.022). Because the sample size was small (n of about 30) and many exploratory analyses were performed, the results are intended to be hypothesis-generating. Improved progression-free and overall survival was found to be associated with pretreatment peripheral blood TCR clonality below the median.

To estimate absolute template abundance from read counts, synthetic TCR analog templates were spiked into each PCR. Using the immunoSEQ assay, TCRbeta CDR3 regions were amplified from genomic DNA with bias-controlled V and J gene primers. Sequencing of rearranged TCRbeta segments was performed at approximately 20X coverage. The original methods were these. Sequencing errors were corrected by clustering and CDR3s were annotated against IMGT to assign V, D and J genes. Out-of-frame and stop-codon sequences were excluded, and only productive TCRbeta rearrangements were used in downstream analyses. To compute clonality, Shannon entropy was normalized by the log of the number of unique productive sequences and then subtracted from one. Clones differing between time points or between blood and tumor were identified by Fisher's exact test with Benjamini-Hochberg correction at adjusted p below 0.01. TCRdb took over this immuneACCESS table, retaining in-frame rearrangements with V and J assigned. Such tables are incomplete; in checked studies, under half of the missing clones stem from an unresolved V gene, and the remainder is unexplained. Clone size and V and J calls were adopted from that table, with D and trimming inferred from the DNA. The sample table contains fewer than 35,000 clones; only one count was recorded for 87% of them. Clones ranked in the top ten supply more than 3% of the sample.

A total of some 30 patients with locally advanced or metastatic urothelial carcinoma, treated at Memorial Sloan Kettering on a trial protocol, made up the cohort. Peripheral blood mononuclear cells were collected from each patient pretreatment and during treatment, giving between 1 and 8 total time points per patient. The Qiagen DNeasy Blood extraction kit was used to purify genomic DNA from total PBMCs and tumor samples. Collected pretreatment and during treatment, PBMCs were isolated and stored as previously described. The chain uses TRBV4-3 and TRBJ2-7; TRBD2 might be the D gene, on 6 matching bases. The receptor's source is a man in his forties or fifties with urothelial cancer. The source material was PBMCs, sampled around atezolizumab (anti-PD-L1) treatment. The DNA sequence reads TGCGCCAGCAGCCTAGTACCTACGGGACTGTACGAGCAGTACTTC. Translated, this gives CASSLVPTGLYEQYF.